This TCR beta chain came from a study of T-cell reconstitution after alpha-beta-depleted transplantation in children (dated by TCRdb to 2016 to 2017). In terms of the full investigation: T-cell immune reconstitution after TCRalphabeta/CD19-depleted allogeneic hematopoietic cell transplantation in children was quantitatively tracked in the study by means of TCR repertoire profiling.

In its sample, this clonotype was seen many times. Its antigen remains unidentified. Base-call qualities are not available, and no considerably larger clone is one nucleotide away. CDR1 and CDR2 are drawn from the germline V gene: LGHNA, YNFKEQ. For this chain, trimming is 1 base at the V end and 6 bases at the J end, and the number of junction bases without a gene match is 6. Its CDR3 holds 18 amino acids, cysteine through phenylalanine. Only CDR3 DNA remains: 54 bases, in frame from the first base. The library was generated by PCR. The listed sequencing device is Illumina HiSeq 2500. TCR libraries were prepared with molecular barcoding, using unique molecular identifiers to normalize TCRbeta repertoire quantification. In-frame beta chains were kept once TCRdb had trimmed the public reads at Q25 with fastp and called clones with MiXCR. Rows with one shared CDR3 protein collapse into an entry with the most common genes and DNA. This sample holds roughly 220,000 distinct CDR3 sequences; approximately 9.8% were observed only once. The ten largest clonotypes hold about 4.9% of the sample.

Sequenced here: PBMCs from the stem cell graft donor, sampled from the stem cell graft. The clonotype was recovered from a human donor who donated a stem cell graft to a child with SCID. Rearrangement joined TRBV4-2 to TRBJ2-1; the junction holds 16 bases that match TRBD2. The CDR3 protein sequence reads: CASSQGGLAGGLGNEQFF. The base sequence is TGTGCCAGCAGCCAAGGGGGACTAGCGGGGGGGCTGGGCAATGAGCAGTTCTTC.